Here is one T cell receptor beta chain with its context. This CDR3 has 14 residues. Deletions cut 0 bases from V and 5 bases from J, with 10 bases between. CDR1 and CDR2 (germline): SNHLY, FYNNEI. These data are taken from a study of beta chain features in type 1 diabetes. The entirety of the isolated RNA underwent reverse transcription, so expressed TCRB transcripts were sequenced. The assay was immunoSEQ multiplex PCR, and TCRdb's table has in-frame clones only and misses some. There are a few hundred thousand clones in the sample; approximately 15% occur only once, and roughly 0.038% lies in the top ten.

The sample comprised naive CD4+ T cells from blood. V usage is TRBV2 and J usage is TRBJ1-2, with D unclear. This receptor was obtained from a man between 25 and 39 years old in good health. The CDR3 region is CASSEALVNYGYTF. The CDR3 DNA sequence: TGTGCCAGCAGTGAAGCGCTAGTGAATTATGGCTACACCTTC.